This T cell receptor beta chain was sequenced during a study of cytomegalovirus exposure and HLA in healthy donors. This PCR relied on a set of 60 Vbeta primers and 13 Jbeta primers. Libraries were prepared by immunoSEQ multiplex PCR; TCRdb keeps only in-frame clonotypes and omits some of them. The sample lists under 50,000 clones, 72% seen once, with about 6% in the top ten. This clone was detected a few times. Germline loops: CDR1 SGHNT, CDR2 YYREEE (reference sequence). Losses at the gene ends were 4 bases for V and 8 bases for J; bases not matched to a gene: 3. This CDR3 is 12 amino acids long. This chain links TRBV5-4 with TRBJ1-2; 9 bases fit TRBD1. Sequenced: PBMCs. This TCR was sampled from a man aged 25 to 40 in good health and CMV-seronegative. CDR3 loop: CASSRDRDGYTF. The CDR3 DNA reads TGTGCCAGCAGCCGGGACAGGGACGGCTACACCTTC.